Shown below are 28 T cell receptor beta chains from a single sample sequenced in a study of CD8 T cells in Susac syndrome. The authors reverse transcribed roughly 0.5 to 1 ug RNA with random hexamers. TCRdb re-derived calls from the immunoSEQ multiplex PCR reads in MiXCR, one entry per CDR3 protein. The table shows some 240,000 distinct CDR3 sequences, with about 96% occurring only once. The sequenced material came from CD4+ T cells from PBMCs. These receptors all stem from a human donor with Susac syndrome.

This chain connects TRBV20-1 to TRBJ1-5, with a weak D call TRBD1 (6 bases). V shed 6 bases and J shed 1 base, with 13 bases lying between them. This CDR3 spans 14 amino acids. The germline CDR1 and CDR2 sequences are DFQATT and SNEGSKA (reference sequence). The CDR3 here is CSAGRQASNQPQHF. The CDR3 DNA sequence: TGCAGTGCGGGAAGACAGGCCAGCAATCAGCCCCAGCATTTT.

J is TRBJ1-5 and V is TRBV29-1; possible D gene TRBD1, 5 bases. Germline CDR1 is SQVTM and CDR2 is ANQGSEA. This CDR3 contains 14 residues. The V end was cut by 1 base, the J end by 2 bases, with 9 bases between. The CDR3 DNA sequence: TGCAGCGTTGAAGTTGGGGACGGCAATCAGCCCCAGCATTTT. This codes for CSVEVGDGNQPQHF.

The CDR3 nucleotides are TGTGCCATTAGGGACAGAGGCACCATATATTTT. This sequence encodes CAIRDRGTIYF. The V and J genes are TRBV12-3 or TRBV12-4 and TRBJ1-3; 7 positions agree with TRBD1. The CDR3 has 11 residues. J was trimmed by 9 bases and V by 10 bases; bases with no gene match: 6.

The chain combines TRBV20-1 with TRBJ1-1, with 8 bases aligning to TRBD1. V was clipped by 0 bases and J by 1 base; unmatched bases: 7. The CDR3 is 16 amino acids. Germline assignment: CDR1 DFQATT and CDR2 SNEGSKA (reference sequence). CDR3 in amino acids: CSARDQHRGWNTEAFF. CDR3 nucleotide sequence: TGCAGTGCTAGAGACCAACACAGGGGGTGGAACACTGAAGCTTTCTTT.

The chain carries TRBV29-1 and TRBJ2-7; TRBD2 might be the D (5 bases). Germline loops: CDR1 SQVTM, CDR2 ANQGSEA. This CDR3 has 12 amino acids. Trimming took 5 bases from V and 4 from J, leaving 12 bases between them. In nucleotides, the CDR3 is TGCAGCGTTAGCGGAGACCTTTACGAGCAGTACTTC. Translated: CSVSGDLYEQYF.

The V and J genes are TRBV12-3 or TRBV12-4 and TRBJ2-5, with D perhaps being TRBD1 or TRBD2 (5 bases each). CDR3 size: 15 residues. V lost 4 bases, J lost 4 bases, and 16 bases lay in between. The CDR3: CASSSVYLGGETQYF. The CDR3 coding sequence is TGTGCCAGCAGTTCGGTATACCTTGGGGGAGAGACCCAGTACTTC.

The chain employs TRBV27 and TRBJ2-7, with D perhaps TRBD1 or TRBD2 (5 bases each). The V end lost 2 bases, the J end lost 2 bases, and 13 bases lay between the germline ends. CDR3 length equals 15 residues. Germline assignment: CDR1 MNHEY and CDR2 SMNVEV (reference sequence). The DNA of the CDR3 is TGTGCCAGCAGTTTAGGGGGTAGCGTAGCCTACGAGCAGTACTTC. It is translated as CASSLGGSVAYEQYF.

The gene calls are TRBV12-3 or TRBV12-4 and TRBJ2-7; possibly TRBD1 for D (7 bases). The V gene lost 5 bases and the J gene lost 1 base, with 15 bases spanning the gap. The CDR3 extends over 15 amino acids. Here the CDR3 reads CASSLKTGRSYEQYF. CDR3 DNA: TGTGCCAGCAGTCTCAAGACAGGGAGGTCCTACGAGCAGTACTTC.

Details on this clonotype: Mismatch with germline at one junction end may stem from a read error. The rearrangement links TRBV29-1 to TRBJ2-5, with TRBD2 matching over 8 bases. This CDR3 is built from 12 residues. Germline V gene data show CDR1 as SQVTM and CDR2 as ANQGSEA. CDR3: CRAGELGETQYF. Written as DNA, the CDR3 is TGTCGAGCGGGAGAACTCGGGGAGACCCAGTACTTC.

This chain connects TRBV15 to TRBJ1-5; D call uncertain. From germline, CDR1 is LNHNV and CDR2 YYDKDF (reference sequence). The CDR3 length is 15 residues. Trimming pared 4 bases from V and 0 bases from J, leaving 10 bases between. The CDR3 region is CATSTTRVSNQPQHF. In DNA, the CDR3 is TGTGCCACCAGCACCACGAGGGTTAGCAATCAGCCCCAGCATTTT.

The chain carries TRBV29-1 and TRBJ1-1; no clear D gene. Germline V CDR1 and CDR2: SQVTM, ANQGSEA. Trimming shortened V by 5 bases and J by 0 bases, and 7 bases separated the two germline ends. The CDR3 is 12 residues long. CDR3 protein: CSVTAVNTEAFF. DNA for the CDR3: TGCAGCGTTACAGCGGTGAACACTGAAGCTTTCTTT.

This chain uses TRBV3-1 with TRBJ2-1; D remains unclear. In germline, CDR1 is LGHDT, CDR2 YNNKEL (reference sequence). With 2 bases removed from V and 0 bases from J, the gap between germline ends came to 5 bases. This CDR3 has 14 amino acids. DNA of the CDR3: TGTGCCAGCAGCCAAATACGCTCCTACAATGAGCAGTTCTTC. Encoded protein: CASSQIRSYNEQFF.

This CDR3 reads CASRRAVTLSYEQYF. DNA of the CDR3: TGTGCCAGCAGACGAGCGGTAACTCTCTCCTACGAGCAGTACTTC. J is TRBJ2-7 and V is TRBV28; D is perhaps TRBD2 (5 bases). CDR3 length equals 15 residues. Germline loops: CDR1 MDHEN, CDR2 SYDVKM. V dropped 6 bases and J dropped 0 bases, with 15 bases sitting between them.

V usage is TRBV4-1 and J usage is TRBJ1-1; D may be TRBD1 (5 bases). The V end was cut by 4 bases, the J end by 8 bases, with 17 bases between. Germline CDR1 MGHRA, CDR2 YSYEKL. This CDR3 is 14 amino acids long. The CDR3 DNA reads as TGCGCCAGCAGCCCTAATCTTGGGGCTCTAGAAGCTTTCTTT. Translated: CASSPNLGALEAFF.

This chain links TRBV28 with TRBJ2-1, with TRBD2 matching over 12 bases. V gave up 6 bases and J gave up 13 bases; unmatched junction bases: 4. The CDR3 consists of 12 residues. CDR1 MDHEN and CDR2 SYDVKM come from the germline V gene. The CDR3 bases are TGTGCCAGCAGCAGTGGACTAGCGGGACAGTTCTTC. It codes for CASSSGLAGQFF.

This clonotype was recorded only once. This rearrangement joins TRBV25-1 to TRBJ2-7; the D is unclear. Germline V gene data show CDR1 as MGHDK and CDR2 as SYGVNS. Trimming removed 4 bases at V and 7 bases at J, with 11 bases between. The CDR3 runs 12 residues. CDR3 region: CASSGTLGEQYF. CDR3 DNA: TGTGCCAGCAGTGGTACACTGGGGGAGCAGTACTTC.

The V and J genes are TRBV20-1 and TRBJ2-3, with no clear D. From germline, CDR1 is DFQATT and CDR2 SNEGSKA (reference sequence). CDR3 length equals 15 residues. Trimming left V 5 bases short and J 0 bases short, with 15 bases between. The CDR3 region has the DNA TGCAGTGCTCCCTGGACGAAGTCTAGCACAGATACGCAGTATTTT. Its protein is CSAPWTKSSTDTQYF.

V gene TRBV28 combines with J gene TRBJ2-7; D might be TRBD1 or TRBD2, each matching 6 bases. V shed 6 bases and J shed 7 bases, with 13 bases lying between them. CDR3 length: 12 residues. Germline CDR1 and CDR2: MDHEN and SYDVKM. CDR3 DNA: TGTGCCAGCAGGCCGGGGGCTAGGGAGCAGTACTTC. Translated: CASRPGAREQYF.

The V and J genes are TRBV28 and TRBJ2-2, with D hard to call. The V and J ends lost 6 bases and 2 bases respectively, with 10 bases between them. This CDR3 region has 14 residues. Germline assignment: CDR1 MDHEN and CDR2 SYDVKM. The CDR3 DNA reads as TGTGCCAGCAGACCGCAGGAAAACACCGGGGAGCTGTTTTTT. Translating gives CASRPQENTGELFF.

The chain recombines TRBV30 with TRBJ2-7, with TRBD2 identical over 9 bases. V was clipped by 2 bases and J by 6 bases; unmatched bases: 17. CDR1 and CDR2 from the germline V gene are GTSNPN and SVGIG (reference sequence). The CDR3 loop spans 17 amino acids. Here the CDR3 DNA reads TGTGCCTGGAGTAGACTAGCGGCAGGCCGCCCCCCTCTCGAGCAGTACTTC. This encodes CAWSRLAAGRPPLEQYF.

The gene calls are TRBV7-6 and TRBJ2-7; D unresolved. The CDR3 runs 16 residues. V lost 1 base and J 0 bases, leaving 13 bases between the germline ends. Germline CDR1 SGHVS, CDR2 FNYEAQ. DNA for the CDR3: TGTGCCAGCAGCTTAGGGTCGGACGTCAGCTCCTACGAGCAGTACTTC. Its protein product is CASSLGSDVSSYEQYF.

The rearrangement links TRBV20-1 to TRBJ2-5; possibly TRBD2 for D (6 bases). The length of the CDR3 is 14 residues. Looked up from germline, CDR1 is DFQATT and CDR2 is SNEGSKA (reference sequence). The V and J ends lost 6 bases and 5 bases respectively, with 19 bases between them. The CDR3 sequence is CSAPAGGPGETQYF. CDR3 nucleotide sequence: TGCAGTGCCCCAGCCGGAGGGCCCGGGGAGACCCAGTACTTC.

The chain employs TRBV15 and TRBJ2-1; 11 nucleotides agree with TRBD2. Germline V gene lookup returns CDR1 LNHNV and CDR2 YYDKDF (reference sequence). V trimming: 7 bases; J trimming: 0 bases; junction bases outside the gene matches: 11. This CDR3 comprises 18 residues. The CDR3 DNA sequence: TGTGCCACCAACAGGGAGGGACTAGCGGCCAGCTCCTACAATGAGCAGTTCTTC. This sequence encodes CATNREGLAASSYNEQFF.

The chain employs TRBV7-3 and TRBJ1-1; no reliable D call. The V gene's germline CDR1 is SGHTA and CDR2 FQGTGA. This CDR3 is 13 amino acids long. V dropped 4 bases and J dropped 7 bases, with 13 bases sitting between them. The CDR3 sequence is CASSSSMELEAFF. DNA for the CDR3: TGTGCCAGCAGCTCTTCTATGGAACTTGAAGCTTTCTTT.

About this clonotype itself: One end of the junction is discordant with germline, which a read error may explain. The CDR3 loop is CASTLRRPGTGKHEQYF. The CDR3 nucleotides are TGTGCCAGCACTTTACGACGACCCGGGACAGGGAAGCACGAGCAGTACTTC. This sequence joins TRBV27 and TRBJ2-7; TRBD1 matches 9 bases. Looked up from germline, CDR1 is MNHEY and CDR2 is SMNVEV (reference sequence). CDR3 size: 17 residues.

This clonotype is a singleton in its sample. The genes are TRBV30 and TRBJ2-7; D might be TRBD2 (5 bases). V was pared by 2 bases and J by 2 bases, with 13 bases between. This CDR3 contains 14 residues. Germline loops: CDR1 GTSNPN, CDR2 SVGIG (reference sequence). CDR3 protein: CAWSPRRLPYEQYF. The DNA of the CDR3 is TGTGCCTGGAGTCCAAGGCGACTACCCTACGAGCAGTACTTC.

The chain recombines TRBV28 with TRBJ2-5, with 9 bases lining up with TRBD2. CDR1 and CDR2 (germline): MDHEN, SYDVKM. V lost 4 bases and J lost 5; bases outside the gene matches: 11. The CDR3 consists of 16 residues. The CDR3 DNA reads TGTGCCAGCAGTTCTCCCAATAGCGGGAGTCGGGAGACCCAGTACTTC. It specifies CASSSPNSGSRETQYF.

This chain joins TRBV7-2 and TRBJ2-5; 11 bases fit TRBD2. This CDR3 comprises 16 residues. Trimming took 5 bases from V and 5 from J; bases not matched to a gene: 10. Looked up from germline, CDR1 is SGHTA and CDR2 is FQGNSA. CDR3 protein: CASSRSGRGTGETQYF. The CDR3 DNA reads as TGTGCCAGCAGCCGTAGCGGGAGGGGTACGGGGGAGACCCAGTACTTC.